This T cell receptor (beta chain) derives from a study of blood T cell repertoires in COVID-19. Study details: Spain, Italy and the United States supplied samples that represented acute and convalescent COVID-19. Sources were T cells, B-cell-depleted T cells, or PBMCs; the material itself was cDNA or gDNA.

The CDR3 has 16 amino acids. With 5 bases removed from V and 7 bases from J, the gap between germline ends came to 24 bases. CDR1 MNHEY and CDR2 SMNVEV come from the germline V gene (reference sequence). Original methodology: How many nucleated cells were present was estimated from reference gene primer amplification. Profiling relied on immunoSEQ multiplex PCR, and the TCRdb table lists in-frame clones only, not all of them. The DNA gave D and trimming, while V, J and clone size come from that table. This table has about 25,000 clones, roughly 84% appearing once. Sequencing was done on a sample of peripheral blood. The gene calls are TRBV27 and TRBJ2-7, with TRBD2 as a possible D gene (6 bases). The clonotype comes from a human donor in a cohort sampled during active COVID-19. In DNA, the CDR3 is TGTGCCAGCAGTAACGTCGTCGGGACTGGAATGGGAGAGCAGTACTTC. As protein: CASSNVVGTGMGEQYF.